The present T cell receptor beta chain was sequenced within a study of cytomegalovirus exposure and HLA in healthy donors. Of note for this clone: Its specificity is unknown.

Study results and caveats: HLA alleles showed associations with about 15,000 TCR beta sequences in a later analysis, at a 0.05 false discovery rate. Later analysis showed most CMV-associated TCR beta chains appearing HLA-restricted.

The PCR contained 60 Vbeta and 13 Jbeta primers. Profiling relied on immunoSEQ multiplex PCR, and the TCRdb table lists in-frame clones only, not all of them. The sample lists about 43,000 clones, 50% to 75% occurring once. Germline V gives CDR1 SGHNT, CDR2 YYREEE (reference sequence). V was clipped by 4 bases and J by 7 bases; unmatched bases: 11. This CDR3 contains 15 residues. What was sequenced was PBMCs. This clonotype was sampled from a human donor in good health. The chain employs TRBV5-4 and TRBJ2-7, with TRBD1 matching over 10 bases. CDR3 coding DNA: TGTGCCAGCAGCACCCAAGACAGGGGGCGCGGGGAGCAGTACTTC. Its translation: CASSTQDRGRGEQYF.